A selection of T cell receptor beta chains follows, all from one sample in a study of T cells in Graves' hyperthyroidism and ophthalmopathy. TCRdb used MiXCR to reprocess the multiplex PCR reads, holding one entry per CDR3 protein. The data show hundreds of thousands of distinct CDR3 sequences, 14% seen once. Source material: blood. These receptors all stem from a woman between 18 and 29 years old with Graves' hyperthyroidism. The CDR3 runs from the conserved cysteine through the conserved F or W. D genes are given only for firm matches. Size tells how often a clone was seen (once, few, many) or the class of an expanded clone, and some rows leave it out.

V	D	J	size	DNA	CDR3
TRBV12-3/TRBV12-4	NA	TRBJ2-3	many	TGTGCCAGCAGCCAATTGAGGGGGAGCACAGATACGCAGTATTTT	CASSQLRGSTDTQYF
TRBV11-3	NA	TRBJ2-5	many	TGTGCCAGCAGCCCAGGAGATCTGCTGCTGGTCCAAGAGACCCAGTACTTC	CASSPGDLLLVQETQYF
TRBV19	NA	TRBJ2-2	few	TGTGCCAGTAGTCCCCAACGACAGGCGACAAACACCGGGGAGCTGTTTTTT	CASSPQRQATNTGELFF
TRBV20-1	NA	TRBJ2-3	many	TGCAGTGCTAGAGATAAATCCTCCGCACGCACAGATACGCAGTATTTT	CSARDKSSARTDTQYF
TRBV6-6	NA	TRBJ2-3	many	TGTGCCAGCAGTTCCCGAGACTCCTATACGACAGATACGCAGTATTTT	CASSSRDSYTTDTQYF
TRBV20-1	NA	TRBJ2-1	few	TGCAGTGCTACCGCAACCCGAGATGAGCAGTTCTTC	CSATATRDEQFF
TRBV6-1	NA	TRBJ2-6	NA	TGTGCCAGCAGTGCACGGGCCTCTGGGGCCAACGTCCTGACTTTC	CASSARASGANVLTF
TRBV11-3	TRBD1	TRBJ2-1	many	TGTGCCAGCAGCTCCCAAGACAGGGGGCTCTACAATGAGCAGTTCTTC	CASSSQDRGLYNEQFF
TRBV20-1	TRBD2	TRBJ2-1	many	TGCAGTGCTAGTGCGGGAGCCTCCCGGTTCGATGAGCAGTTCTTC	CSASAGASRFDEQFF
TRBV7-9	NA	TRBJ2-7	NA	TGTGCCAGCATGGGAGGCCACTCCTACGAGCAGTACTTC	CASMGGHSYEQYF
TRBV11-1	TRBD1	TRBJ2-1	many	TGTGCCAGCGTCACCGGGACAGGTGCCTACAATGAGCAGTTCTTC	CASVTGTGAYNEQFF
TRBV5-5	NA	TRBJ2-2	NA	TGTGCCAGCAGCTTAGGGGGGAGTGGGTCCGGGGAGCTGTTTTTT	CASSLGGSGSGELFF
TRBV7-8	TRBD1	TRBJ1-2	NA	TGTGCCAGCAGCGAACGGGACAGGGGAAACTATGGCTACACCTTC	CASSERDRGNYGYTF
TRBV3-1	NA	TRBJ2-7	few	TGTGCCAGCAGCCAAGTAGGATCGTTCTACGAGCAGTACTTC	CASSQVGSFYEQYF
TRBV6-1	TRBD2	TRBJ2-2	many	TGTGCCAGTCACCGAGGGCGGGAGGGCCTGAACACCGGGGAGCTGTTTTTT	CASHRGREGLNTGELFF
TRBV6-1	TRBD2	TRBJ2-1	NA	TGTGCCAGCAGTGCCGGACTAGCGGGAGATGGCGAGCAGTTCTTC	CASSAGLAGDGEQFF
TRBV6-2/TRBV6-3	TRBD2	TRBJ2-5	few	TGTGCCAGCAGTTACGGGAGTAGCGGGAGGGTCGAGACCCAGTACTTC	CASSYGSSGRVETQYF
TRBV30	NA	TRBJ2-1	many	TGTGCCTGGAGCCCCTTAGGGTTTGAGCAGTTCTTC	CAWSPLGFEQFF
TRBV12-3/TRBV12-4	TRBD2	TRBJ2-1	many	TGTGCCAGCAGTATCTATTGGGGGACTAGCGGCTACAATGAGCAGTTCTTC	CASSIYWGTSGYNEQFF
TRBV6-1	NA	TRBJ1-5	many	TGTGCCAGCAGTGATGACAGCCGCAATCAGCCCCAGCATTTT	CASSDDSRNQPQHF
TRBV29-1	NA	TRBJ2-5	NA	TGCAGCGTTCAGGTTCAAGAGACCCAGTACTTC	CSVQVQETQYF
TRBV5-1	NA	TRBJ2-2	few	TGCGCCAGCAGCTTGGCCCCAGAGGGAACCGGGGAGCTGTTTTTT	CASSLAPEGTGELFF
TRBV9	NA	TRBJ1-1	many	TGTGCCAGCAGCCCATATAAACCGCTTAACACTGAAGCTTTCTTT	CASSPYKPLNTEAFF
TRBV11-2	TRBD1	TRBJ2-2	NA	TGTGCCAGCAGCTTAGGGACAGGGGTATTGACCAGGGAGCTGTTTTTT	CASSLGTGVLTRELFF
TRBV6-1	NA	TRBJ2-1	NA	TGTGCCAGCAGACGGACAGACCTTTGGGATGAGCAGTTCTTC	CASRRTDLWDEQFF
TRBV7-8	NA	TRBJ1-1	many	TGTGCCAGCACCACCGGTGGGGGGACTGAAGCTTTCTTT	CASTTGGGTEAFF